These T cell receptor beta chains were read from a single sample in a study of T cells after yellow fever vaccination. MiXCR, run by TCRdb on the 5' RACE reads, gives a single entry per CDR3 protein. The table shows about 320,000 distinct CDR3 sequences, with 9.5% to 15% occurring only once. This specimen was CD4+ T cells sorted from PBMCs, taken 15 days after the yellow fever booster vaccination. The receptors stem from a man aged 18 to 35 who received the YFV17D yellow fever vaccine. CDR3s include the opening cysteine and the closing phenylalanine or tryptophan. The D gene is left open where the match is weak. Clone size is stated in some rows and not others, as once, few, many or a class when expanded.

clone_size j_call d_call v_call cdr3_aa cdr3_nt
few TRBJ1-2 NA TRBV18 CASSPYYREGYTF TGTGCCAGCTCACCGTACTACAGGGAAGGCTACACCTTC
few TRBJ1-6 NA TRBV5-1 CASSGEVGSPLHF TGCGCCAGCAGCGGGGAGGTCGGGTCACCCCTCCACTTT
NA TRBJ2-7 NA TRBV5-1 CASSLVTDRDEQYF TGCGCCAGCAGCTTGGTTACAGATAGGGACGAGCAGTACTTC
NA TRBJ1-2 TRBD1 TRBV9 CASSVGGQEINYGYTF TGTGCCAGCAGCGTGGGGGGACAGGAGATTAACTATGGCTACACCTTC
few TRBJ2-3 NA TRBV2 CAGKISTDTQYF TGTGCCGGAAAGATAAGCACAGATACGCAGTATTTT
few TRBJ1-4 NA TRBV18 CASSQGLSEKLFF TGTGCCAGCTCACAAGGGTTGAGTGAAAAACTGTTTTTT
few TRBJ2-3 NA TRBV4-3 CASSRVSGPTDTQYF TGCGCCAGCAGCCGAGTTAGTGGACCCACAGATACGCAGTATTTT
few TRBJ2-1 TRBD1 TRBV5-1 CASSQGVIGQEQFF TGCGCCAGCAGTCAGGGGGTGATTGGCCAGGAGCAGTTCTTC
few TRBJ1-1 NA TRBV18 CASSPTGPGMNTEAFF TGTGCCAGCTCACCAACGGGGCCCGGTATGAACACTGAAGCTTTCTTT
many TRBJ2-1 NA TRBV5-1 CASSLEAAGPYNEQFF TGCGCCAGCAGCTTGGAGGCGGCAGGGCCTTACAATGAGCAGTTCTTC
few TRBJ2-5 NA TRBV7-6 CASSPFTAHQETQYF TGTGCCAGCAGCCCGTTTACAGCCCACCAAGAGACCCAGTACTTC
many TRBJ1-4 NA TRBV5-1 CASSFNTLGPNEKLFF TGCGCCAGCAGCTTCAACACTCTCGGACCTAATGAAAAACTGTTTTTT
many TRBJ2-4 NA TRBV29-1 CSFRGTGAGIQYF TGCAGCTTTAGAGGGACCGGGGCCGGCATTCAGTACTTC
NA TRBJ2-7 TRBD1 TRBV6-6 CASSYPRDRPFSYEQYF TGTGCCAGCAGTTACCCCCGGGACAGGCCTTTCTCCTACGAGCAGTACTTC
once TRBJ2-3 TRBD2 TRBV27 CASAQGGLSTDTQYF TGTGCCAGCGCCCAGGGAGGGCTAAGCACAGATACGCAGTATTTT
NA TRBJ1-2 NA TRBV29-1 CSEEGYTF TGCAGCGAGGAGGGCTACACCTTC
many TRBJ2-3 TRBD1 TRBV12-3/TRBV12-4 CAVGQGVEDTQYF TGTGCCGTTGGACAGGGGGTAGAAGATACGCAGTATTTT
NA TRBJ2-5 NA TRBV20-1 CSARRAGLETQYF TGCAGTGCTCGGCGGGCAGGGCTGGAGACCCAGTACTTC
NA TRBJ2-5 TRBD1 TRBV19 CASRPTGQETQYF TGTGCCAGTAGACCGACAGGGCAAGAGACCCAGTACTTC
NA TRBJ2-3 NA TRBV7-9 CASSLGMGTVTDTQYF TGTGCCAGCAGCTTGGGGATGGGGACGGTCACAGATACGCAGTATTTT
many TRBJ2-1 NA TRBV24-1 CATTLGVSFYNEQFF TGTGCCACCACCTTGGGAGTTTCCTTCTACAATGAGCAGTTCTTC
NA TRBJ1-5 NA TRBV5-1 CASSLLGDQPQHF TGCGCCAGCAGCTTGTTGGGAGATCAGCCCCAGCATTTT
NA TRBJ2-5 NA TRBV12-3/TRBV12-4 CASSRGGPGTQYF TGTGCCAGCAGTCGCGGAGGCCCGGGGACCCAGTACTTC
NA TRBJ1-1 NA TRBV2 CASSVEVEAFF TGTGCCAGCAGTGTAGAGGTTGAAGCTTTCTTT
few TRBJ2-7 TRBD1 TRBV12-3/TRBV12-4 CASSLDRSTYEQYF TGTGCCAGCAGCCTGGACAGGTCCACCTACGAGCAGTACTTC
few TRBJ1-2 NA TRBV2 CASTLGEYYGYTF TGTGCCAGCACCCTCGGGGAGTACTATGGCTACACCTTC
NA TRBJ2-3 NA TRBV5-1 CASSPGITVGDTQYF TGCGCCAGCAGCCCAGGGATCACGGTTGGAGATACGCAGTATTTT
NA TRBJ1-2 NA TRBV11-3 CASKTPNVDGYTF TGTGCCAGCAAGACACCGAATGTAGATGGCTACACCTTC
few TRBJ2-5 TRBD2 TRBV27 CASRRTSGEIQETQYF TGTGCCAGCAGACGGACTAGCGGGGAGATACAAGAGACCCAGTACTTC
few TRBJ2-5 TRBD2 TRBV14 CASSPMGGTETQYF TGTGCCAGCAGCCCCATGGGGGGGACGGAGACCCAGTACTTC
few TRBJ2-1 NA TRBV7-2 CASSSYAEQFF TGTGCCAGCAGCTCATACGCGGAGCAGTTCTTC
NA TRBJ1-1 NA TRBV7-9 CASSSPFSRGNTEAFF TGTGCCAGCAGCTCCCCCTTTTCTAGGGGGAACACTGAAGCTTTCTTT
NA TRBJ2-3 NA TRBV9 CASSVVGGSTDTQYF TGTGCCAGCAGCGTAGTTGGGGGCAGCACAGATACGCAGTATTTT
NA TRBJ2-3 NA TRBV14 CASSSRPLGTQYF TGTGCCAGCAGCAGCCGCCCCTTAGGTACGCAGTATTTT
many TRBJ1-4 TRBD1 TRBV5-4 CASSRQGAAEKLFF TGTGCCAGCAGCCGACAGGGAGCGGCTGAAAAACTGTTTTTT
few TRBJ1-1 NA TRBV29-1 CSVEGGLNTEAFF TGCAGCGTTGAAGGAGGGTTGAACACTGAAGCTTTCTTT
few TRBJ2-1 TRBD2 TRBV4-1 CASSQDIRAGGLVNEQFF TGCGCCAGCAGCCAGGATATACGAGCGGGGGGGCTTGTAAATGAGCAGTTCTTC
NA TRBJ2-7 NA TRBV7-9 CASSSLGNYEQYF TGTGCCAGCAGTTCCCTTGGGAACTACGAGCAGTACTTC
few TRBJ2-7 NA TRBV11-2 CASSPTGYEQYF TGTGCCAGCAGCCCCACGGGGTACGAGCAGTACTTC
NA TRBJ2-5 NA TRBV5-6 CASSVGGMSVQETQYF TGTGCCAGCAGCGTTGGGGGGATGAGCGTCCAAGAGACCCAGTACTTC
NA TRBJ1-6 NA TRBV3-1 CACRSYNSPLHF TGTGCCTGCCGCTCCTATAATTCACCCCTCCACTTT
NA TRBJ2-2 NA TRBV15 CATSRGVDTGELFF TGTGCCACCAGCAGAGGGGTCGATACCGGGGAGCTGTTTTTT
NA TRBJ1-5 NA TRBV6-2/TRBV6-3 CASSSQAQPQHF TGTGCCAGCAGTTCCCAAGCTCAGCCCCAGCATTTT
few TRBJ1-3 NA TRBV20-1 CSAGGFSRSGDSGNTIYF TGCAGTGCCGGGGGGTTCTCTCGTTCGGGGGACTCTGGAAACACCATATATTTT
many TRBJ2-1 NA TRBV12-3/TRBV12-4 CASSLDIGSWGNEQFF TGTGCCAGCAGTTTAGATATCGGTAGTTGGGGCAATGAGCAGTTCTTC
many TRBJ2-1 NA TRBV6-2/TRBV6-3 CASSQQERPAGEQFF TGTGCCAGCAGCCAACAGGAACGACCAGCGGGTGAGCAGTTCTTC
NA TRBJ1-5 NA TRBV20-1 CSARGWISTEPQHF TGCAGTGCGCGTGGGTGGATCTCTACTGAGCCCCAGCATTTT
few TRBJ2-3 NA TRBV24-1 CATKGEGDTQYF TGTGCCACCAAAGGGGAAGGAGATACGCAGTATTTT
few TRBJ1-2 TRBD1 TRBV20-1 CSASSDRGRYGYTF TGCAGTGCTAGTTCCGACAGGGGAAGATATGGCTACACCTTC
many TRBJ2-3 TRBD2 TRBV7-2 CASSRTRLAGGLTQYF TGTGCCAGCAGCCGGACCCGACTAGCGGGGGGGCTTACGCAGTATTTT
NA TRBJ2-3 NA TRBV9 CASSDKWGATDTQYF TGTGCCAGCAGTGATAAGTGGGGGGCAACAGATACGCAGTATTTT
NA TRBJ2-2 TRBD2 TRBV20-1 CSAQQWTSGNTGELFF TGCAGTGCCCAGCAGTGGACTAGCGGTAACACCGGGGAGCTGTTTTTT
once TRBJ2-1 NA TRBV11-1 CASSPREQYHNEQFF TGTGCCAGCAGCCCCCGGGAACAGTATCACAATGAGCAGTTCTTC